These 16 T cell receptor beta chains share one sample of origin, sequenced in a study of blood T cell repertoires in COVID-19. TCRdb's copy holds only in-frame clones and misses some; the assay was immunoSEQ multiplex PCR. Here the sample spans hundreds of thousands of clones, approximately 88% being singletons. The specimen sequenced was peripheral blood. These receptors were obtained from a woman aged 25 to 39 who had recovered from COVID-19.

J is TRBJ2-3 and V is TRBV12-3 or TRBV12-4; D remains unclear. Trimming stripped 6 bases from V and 4 bases from J, with 11 bases between. This CDR3 is built from 13 residues. CDR3 sequence reads: CASRLSGADTQYF. The CDR3 DNA follows: TGTGCCAGCAGACTTTCGGGTGCAGATACGCAGTATTTT.

This clone was observed a single time. The CDR3 nucleotides read TGTGCCAGCAGCCGAGACAGGGGTCAGCCCCAGCATTTT. Translation: CASSRDRGQPQHF. The gene calls are TRBV7-6 and TRBJ1-5; the match to TRBD1 covers 8 bases. The CDR3 is 13 amino acids. With 5 bases clipped from V and 6 bases from J, the junction kept 3 bases outside the gene matches. The germline V gene encodes CDR1 SGHVS and CDR2 FNYEAQ.

The J gene is TRBJ1-2, the V gene TRBV7-8, with D maybe TRBD1 (6 bases). Deletions cut 2 bases from V and 7 bases from J, with 17 bases between. This CDR3 spans 15 amino acids. Germline CDR1 and CDR2: SGHVS and FQNEAQ. CDR3 in amino acids: CASSLWRQETGGYTF. For the CDR3, the DNA is TGTGCCAGCAGCTTATGGAGGCAGGAGACAGGTGGCTACACCTTC.

The V and J genes are TRBV2 and TRBJ1-1, with TRBD1 identical over 7 bases. The CDR3 is 14 amino acids. Germline CDR1 reads SNHLY; CDR2 reads FYNNEI. Trimming at V came to 4 bases and at J to 7 bases, leaving 9 bases not matched to a gene. CDR3 DNA sequence: TGTGCCAGCAGTGCTTCAGGGACAGTTATTGAAGCTTTCTTT. Its protein is CASSASGTVIEAFF.

The genes are TRBV3-1 (or the pseudogene TRBV3-2) and TRBJ2-5; perhaps TRBD1 as D (6 bases). CDR1 and CDR2 (germline): LGHDT, YNNKEL (reference sequence). The CDR3 consists of 14 residues. Between the trimmed V and J ends, which lost 1 base and 4 bases, there was a span of 10 bases. The CDR3 region has the DNA TGTGCCAGCAGCCAAGTTGGGGGCCGAGAGACCCAGTACTTC. This translates into CASSQVGGRETQYF.

V is TRBV18 and J is TRBJ2-2, with D uncertain. Germline CDR1 is KGHSH and CDR2 is LQKENI. This CDR3 is 15 amino acids long. Trimming pared 2 bases from V and 1 base from J, leaving 8 bases between. This CDR3 is CASSPSQENTGELFF. The CDR3 DNA sequence: TGTGCCAGCTCACCATCCCAGGAGAACACCGGGGAGCTGTTTTTT.

The genes are TRBV28 and TRBJ1-2, with TRBD1 matching over 7 bases. The CDR3 runs 13 residues. Germline loops: CDR1 MDHEN, CDR2 SYDVKM. Trimming at V came to 4 bases and at J to 3 bases, leaving 2 bases not matched to a gene. CDR3 coding DNA: TGTGCCAGCAGTTCAGGGACAGACTATGGCTACACCTTC. Amino acids: CASSSGTDYGYTF.

The CDR3 is CASTPREGSQETQYF. CDR3 sequence (DNA): TGTGCCAGCACTCCCAGGGAGGGCAGCCAAGAGACCCAGTACTTC. V is TRBV7-9 and J is TRBJ2-5, with 7 bases aligning to TRBD2. The germline gives CDR1 SEHNR, CDR2 FQNEAQ (reference sequence). The CDR3 consists of 15 residues. The junction had 9 bases not matched to a gene; V was cut back by 7 bases and J by 1 base.

The chain employs TRBV5-1 and TRBJ1-1; D not certain. This CDR3 has 14 residues. V lost 0 bases, J lost 0 bases, and 6 bases lay in between. In germline, CDR1 is SGHRS, CDR2 YFSETQ. The CDR3 region is CASSLANLNTEAFF. The CDR3 DNA reads TGCGCCAGCAGCTTGGCTAACCTGAACACTGAAGCTTTCTTT.

This clone has a single count. The chain carries TRBV2 and TRBJ2-2; TRBD1 agrees at 7 bases. The V gene end was trimmed by 8 bases and the J gene end by 7 bases; junction bases not matched to a gene: 7. From germline, CDR1 is SNHLY and CDR2 FYNNEI. The CDR3 loop spans 13 amino acids. CDR3: CASYRGGGGELFF. CDR3 sequence (DNA): TGTGCCAGCTACAGAGGGGGCGGCGGGGAGCTGTTTTTT.

CDR3 sequence reads: CASSPLLGVDGNTIYF. DNA of the CDR3: TGCGCCAGCAGCCCACTATTAGGGGTGGATGGAAACACCATATATTTT. This chain joins TRBV4-3 and TRBJ1-3, with a possible D match to TRBD1 (5 bases). Trimming shortened V by 4 bases and J by 3 bases, and 16 bases separated the two germline ends. CDR1 and CDR2 (germline): LGHNA, YSLEER. CDR3 size: 16 residues.

This clone was counted a single time. V gene TRBV6-5 combines with J gene TRBJ2-3; a possible D gene is TRBD1 (6 bases). The CDR3 sequence is 14 residues long. Germline V gene lookup returns CDR1 MNHEY and CDR2 SVGAGI. Trimming stripped 2 bases from V and 5 bases from J, with 11 bases between. CDR3 amino acids: CASSYDRPGDTQYF. The CDR3 DNA reads as TGTGCCAGCAGTTACGACAGGCCGGGAGATACGCAGTATTTT.

The chain recombines TRBV9 with TRBJ2-2, with 10 bases aligning to TRBD2. Germline assignment: CDR1 SGDLS and CDR2 YYNGEE. The CDR3 extends over 19 amino acids. Trimming cost V 3 bases and J 4 bases; bases outside gene matches: 15. CDR3 nucleotide sequence: TGTGCCAGCAGCGCCTCGATCCCGGGACTAGCGCGTGGCACCGGGGAGCTGTTTTTT. It translates to CASSASIPGLARGTGELFF.

The V gene is TRBV5-3, the J gene TRBJ2-2; 8 nucleotides agree with TRBD2. TRBV5-3 is sorted into the ORF group, with uncertain function. The V segment lost 4 bases and the J segment 4 bases; nucleotides outside the gene matches: 12. This CDR3 spans 17 amino acids. The CDR3 spells CARSPLRRGVLTGELFF. The CDR3 DNA is TGTGCCAGAAGCCCCCTCCGGCGGGGGGTTCTCACCGGGGAGCTGTTTTTT.

This clone has a single count. The chain joins TRBV28 to TRBJ2-3; D may be TRBD1 (5 bases). V was shortened by 7 bases and J by 0 bases, with 11 bases between the two germline ends. The germline gives CDR1 MDHEN, CDR2 SYDVKM. This CDR3 comprises 14 residues. The CDR3 region has the DNA TGTGCCAGCATCGGTCAGGGTAGCACAGATACGCAGTATTTT. This codes for CASIGQGSTDTQYF. Variable domain in full (rest from reference TRBV28 and TRBJ2-3): DVKVTQSSRYLVKRTGEKVFLECVQDMDHENMFWYRQDPGLGLRLIYFSYDVKMKEKGDIPEGYSVSREKKERFSLILESASTNQTSMYLCASIGQGSTDTQYFGPGTRLTVL.

The V call is TRBV5-1, the J call TRBJ1-3; 7 bases are a match to TRBD1. The CDR3 runs to 16 residues. With 4 bases clipped from V and 2 bases from J, the junction kept 9 bases outside the gene matches. The germline V gene encodes CDR1 SGHRS and CDR2 YFSETQ. CDR3 amino acids: CASSLRIQGTGNTIYF. CDR3 in DNA: TGCGCCAGCAGCCTACGTATACAGGGGACTGGAAACACCATATATTTT.